This T cell receptor beta chain is from a study of metastatic and nonmetastatic thyroid tumors. Study details: The authors compared repertoires across blood and tumor or nodule tissue from malignant and benign thyroid patients. The study, taken as a whole, reports: Across blood and tumor, TCR beta diversity in malignant thyroid tumors was reportedly significantly higher than in benign nodules.

Among the patients, none had received any treatment before thyroid surgery. Per the study methods: Clinicopathological groups differed in CDR3, with these differences serving to build a distant-metastasis classifier for papillary thyroid cancer. TCRdb reprocessed the PCR reads via MiXCR. These V and J calls are TCRdb output, not the study's own analysis. The sample holds under 35,000 clones; about 18% are singletons and the top ten take 4% to 5%. This clone was seen at least ten times. What it recognizes is unknown. The V gene's germline CDR1 is SGHTA and CDR2 FQGTGA. The CDR3 spans 15 residues. Between the trimmed V and J ends, which lost 2 bases and 4 bases, there was a span of 9 bases.

The TCR sequence derives from a female donor with papillary thyroid cancer or a benign thyroid nodule (not recorded which). Some clones in this sample may be carry-over from other donors' samples. Material: blood. This chain uses TRBV7-3 with TRBJ1-6; TRBD1 is a possible D gene (6 bases). CDR3 protein: CASSLQGPYNSPLHF. The CDR3 DNA reads as TGTGCCAGCAGCTTACAGGGGCCGTATAATTCACCCCTCCACTTT. Combining the CDR3 with reference TRBV7-3 and TRBJ1-6 gives the whole variable domain GAGVSQTPSNKVTEKGKYVELRCDPISGHTALYWYRQSLGQGPEFLIYFQGTGAADDSGLPNDRFFAVRPEGSVSTLKIQRTERGDSAVYLCASSLQGPYNSPLHFGNGTRLTVT.